Included here is one TCR beta chain sequence, with context. The antigen is not known. Compared with germline, one end of the junction differs, possibly owing to a read error. This CDR3 has 15 amino acids. Germline V CDR1 and CDR2: DFQATT, SNEGSKA (reference sequence). The record originates from a study of response to subunit inactivated influenza vaccine. Study-level points and caveats: Few new T cells, the authors suggested, are recruited by each seasonal influenza vaccination.

TCRdb ran MiXCR on the RT-PCR reads and lists one entry per CDR3 protein. The table includes around 250,000 distinct CDR3 sequences, 12% detected once. The TCR was taken from a man aged 45-65 years who received an inactivated influenza vaccine. The chain employs TRBV20-1 and TRBJ2-3; D possibly corresponds to TRBD1 (6 bases). Sequencing was performed on non-naive T cells sorted from PBMCs, taken roughly 2 weeks before vaccination. For the CDR3, the DNA is TGCAGTGCAAGAGTGGGGGCCACCTTCACAGATACGCAGTATTTT. Protein: CSARVGATFTDTQYF.